One T cell receptor (beta chain) is described in this entry. Antigen: not known. This entry is derived from a study of T cell responses to AZD1222 COVID-19 vaccine. The study, taken as a whole, reports: Unmutated variant regions are reportedly the target of nearly half of TCRs that are spike-specific. The study found vaccine-associated CD4 TCRs spanning spike, dominant at 160-218 and 743-854. Increased Spike-specific TCR breadth and depth were observed after two AZD1222 doses. Scientists sampled the repertoires only once the peak T cell response had passed.

Trimming took 2 bases from V and 5 from J, leaving 4 bases between them. This CDR3 is built from 12 residues. Germline assignment: CDR1 SGHDN and CDR2 FVKESK. Libraries were prepared by immunoSEQ multiplex PCR; TCRdb keeps only in-frame clonotypes and omits some of them. The sample lists 110,000 or so clones; around 88% were seen once. The TCR was taken from an adult who received the AZD1222 COVID-19 vaccine. The chain couples TRBV14 to TRBJ1-3, with D unclear. Here the sequenced sample was peripheral blood, taken 28 days after the second AZD1222 dose. The CDR3 loop reads CASSQSRNTIYF. The DNA of the CDR3 is TGTGCCAGCAGCCAATCGAGAAACACCATATATTTT.